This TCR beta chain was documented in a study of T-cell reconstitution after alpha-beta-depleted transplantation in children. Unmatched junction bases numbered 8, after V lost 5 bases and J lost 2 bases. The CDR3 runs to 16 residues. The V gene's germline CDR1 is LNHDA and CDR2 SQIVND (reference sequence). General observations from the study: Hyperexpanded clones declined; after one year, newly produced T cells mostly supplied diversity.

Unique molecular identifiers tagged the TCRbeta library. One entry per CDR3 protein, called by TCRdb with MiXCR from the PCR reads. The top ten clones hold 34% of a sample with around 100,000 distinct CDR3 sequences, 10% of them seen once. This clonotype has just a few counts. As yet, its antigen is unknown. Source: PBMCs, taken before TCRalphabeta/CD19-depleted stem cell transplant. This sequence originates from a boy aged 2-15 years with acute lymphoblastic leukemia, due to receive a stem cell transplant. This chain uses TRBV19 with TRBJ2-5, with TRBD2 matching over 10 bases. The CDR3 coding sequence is TGTGCCAGTAGTGTCCGGACTAGCGGAAGACAAGAGACCCAGTACTTC. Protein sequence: CASSVRTSGRQETQYF. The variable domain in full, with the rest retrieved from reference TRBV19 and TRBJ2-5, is DGGITQSPKYLFRKEGQNVTLSCEQNLNHDAMYWYRQDPGQGLRLIYYSQIVNDFQKGDIAEGYSVSREKKESFPLTVTSAQKNPTAFYLCASSVRTSGRQETQYFGPGTRLLVL.